The clone carrying this T cell receptor (beta chain) occurred many times. The data belong to a study of early T cells in non-severe SARS-CoV-2 infection. TCRdb called the 5' RACE reads again in MiXCR, with one record for every CDR3 protein. Of fewer than 35,000 distinct CDR3 sequences listed, approximately 6% are singletons. The germline CDR1 and CDR2 sequences are MNHEY and SMNVEV (reference sequence). The CDR3 runs 12 residues. The V gene lost 5 bases and the J gene lost 3 bases, with 8 bases spanning the gap. The chain has TRBV27 and TRBJ2-7; D ambiguous. The sequence came from an adult who was a healthcare worker with PCR-confirmed SARS-CoV-2 infection or an uninfected control (not recorded which). The sequenced sample was whole blood. This chain's CDR3 is CASSPDGYEQYF. CDR3 nucleotide sequence: TGTGCCAGCAGTCCCGACGGCTACGAGCAGTACTTC.